This TCR beta chain was sequenced during a study of T-cell memory formation after mild COVID-19. Study results and caveats: Pre-infection memory harbored some responding clones, suggesting cross-reactive memory joined. Clones that contracted clustered mainly in CM and EM if CD4+ and in EMRA if CD8+. Among clones contracting day 15 to 85, CD4/CD8 was balanced, whereas later expanders leaned CD4+.

By sample share, this clonotype is medium-sized. Its antigen is unidentified. From the 5' RACE reads, TCRdb called clonotypes with MiXCR, one entry per CDR3 protein. The sample yields more than 15,000 distinct CDR3 sequences, over 20% seen once. From germline, CDR1 is MNHNS and CDR2 SASEGT. This CDR3 has 15 residues. J was trimmed by 0 bases and V by 3 bases; bases with no gene match: 3. This sequence was found in a man aged 18-30 years who had mild COVID-19 (a few samples of this study predate the infection). Cell type and time point are not known. The sequenced material came from PBMCs or a T cell subset sorted from them (not recorded which). The V gene is TRBV6-1, the J gene TRBJ1-2, with 8 bases fitting TRBD1. The DNA for the CDR3 is TGTGCCAGCAGTGAGACAGGGGCAACTAACTATGGCTACACCTTC. Protein sequence: CASSETGATNYGYTF.